Sequencing of this T cell receptor (beta chain) was carried out in a study of cytomegalovirus exposure and HLA in healthy donors. Study overall: In an earlier analysis, 95 million to 130 million unique TCR beta sequences were found from some 180 million T cells. Regarding the study as a whole: In all likelihood, a cluster of highly shared sequence variants was a sequencing artifact. A later analysis found common viral pathogens apparently linked to several of the most significant clusters.

The V gene's germline CDR1 is MNHEY and CDR2 SMNVEV (reference sequence). V was trimmed by 2 bases and J by 4 bases, leaving 18 bases between them. The CDR3 spans 17 residues. This clone was seen more than once but under ten times. The target antigen is unknown. A multiplex PCR was run with 60 Vbeta primers and 13 Jbeta primers. The repertoire was sequenced with immunoSEQ multiplex PCR; TCRdb's copy has only in-frame clones and lacks some. The table includes 150,000 to 200,000 clones, around 80% detected once. The clonotype originates from a man aged 18 to 35 in good health and CMV-seropositive. The genes are TRBV27 and TRBJ2-1; D unclear. Sequencing used PBMCs. CDR3 sequence reads: CASSLGGTETLYNEQFF. The CDR3 DNA sequence: TGTGCCAGCAGTTTAGGCGGTACGGAGACCCTATACAATGAGCAGTTCTTC.